This passage covers 13 T cell receptor beta chains from one sample sequenced in a study of shared clonotypes between healthy human individuals. The method was immunoSEQ multiplex PCR; TCRdb's version includes in-frame clones alone and lacks a portion of them. This sample has fewer than 650,000 clones; around 80% occur once, and the top ten carry around 13%. Sequenced material: PBMCs. These receptors were collected from a woman in her forties in good health. Some clones in this sample may be carry-over from other donors' samples.

This clone was counted once. V gene TRBV19 combines with J gene TRBJ1-4; no clear D. Trimming stripped 4 bases from V and 0 bases from J, with 15 bases between. CDR3 length equals 17 residues. Germline V gene data show CDR1 as LNHDA and CDR2 as SQIVND (reference sequence). CDR3: CASSNPGLSATNEKLFF. The CDR3 DNA reads TGTGCCAGTAGTAACCCCGGCTTATCTGCAACTAATGAAAAACTGTTTTTT.

Of note for this clone: The same CDR3 can be traced to other DNA sequences in this sample. The genes are TRBV18 and TRBJ1-5; D is ambiguous. Germline lookup yields CDR1 KGHSH and CDR2 LQKENI. V lost 0 bases and J 0 bases, leaving 6 bases between the germline ends. The length of the CDR3 is 15 residues. This chain's CDR3 is CASSPPSDSNQPQHF. The DNA for the CDR3 is TGTGCCAGCTCACCACCGAGCGATAGCAATCAGCCCCAGCATTTT.

For this clone: The sample contains more than one DNA sequence encoding this CDR3. The J gene is TRBJ1-5, the V gene TRBV4-3; possibly TRBD1 for D (6 bases). The CDR3 is made up of 15 amino acids. The V and J ends lost 3 bases and 2 bases respectively, with 11 bases between them. CDR1 is LGHNA, CDR2 YSLEER, per germline. The CDR3 DNA follows: TGCGCCAGCAGCCAGGACAGTATGGGCAATCAGCCCCAGCATTTT. Translated: CASSQDSMGNQPQHF.

The chain has TRBV27 and TRBJ1-4; 10 nucleotides agree with TRBD1. V dropped 8 bases and J dropped 7; count of bases not matched to a gene: 4. The CDR3 has 13 residues. Germline V gene data show CDR1 as MNHEY and CDR2 as SMNVEV (reference sequence). This CDR3 is CASGTGAGEKLFF. The CDR3 coding sequence is TGTGCCAGCGGGACAGGGGCGGGTGAAAAACTGTTTTTT.

This rearrangement joins TRBV29-1 to TRBJ2-1, with 14 bases matching TRBD2. Germline loops: CDR1 SQVTM, CDR2 ANQGSEA. Trimming cost V 6 bases and J 8 bases; bases outside gene matches: 9. The CDR3 is 15 amino acids. This CDR3 is CSVAGLAGVFDEQFF. The CDR3 DNA sequence: TGCAGCGTCGCGGGACTAGCGGGAGTTTTCGATGAGCAGTTCTTC.

The chain couples TRBV2 to TRBJ1-2; D possibly corresponds to TRBD1 (5 bases). Per germline, CDR1 SNHLY and CDR2 FYNNEI. This CDR3 is built from 14 residues. V lost 3 bases to trimming and J lost 4 bases, with 12 bases between them. CDR3 DNA: TGTGCCAGCAGTGACTGGGACGTTGGCTATGGCTACACCTTC. Translating gives CASSDWDVGYGYTF.

This clone was detected only once. The chain links TRBV11-2 to TRBJ1-5; 7 nucleotides line up with TRBD1. The CDR3 loop spans 15 amino acids. Germline V CDR1 and CDR2: SGHAT, FQNNGV. V lost 1 base and J lost 3; bases outside the gene matches: 3. CDR3 protein: CASSLGQGLNQPQHF. CDR3 DNA: TGTGCCAGCAGCTTAGGACAGGGCCTCAATCAGCCCCAGCATTTT.

The V gene is TRBV6-1, the J gene TRBJ1-3, with D possibly matching TRBD1 (6 bases). The V gene's germline CDR1 is MNHNS and CDR2 SASEGT. The CDR3 runs 17 residues. The V gene lost 1 base and the J gene lost 1 base, with 14 bases spanning the gap. The DNA for the CDR3 is TGTGCCAGCAGTGAAGTAGGGGTAACAGGGTCTGGAAACACCATATATTTT. It encodes CASSEVGVTGSGNTIYF.

The chain has TRBV11-2 and TRBJ1-3, with D tentatively TRBD1 (5 bases). In germline, CDR1 is SGHAT, CDR2 FQNNGV. Trimming took off 0 bases at V and 1 base at J, with 13 bases between the two ends. This CDR3 has 17 residues. CDR3 protein: CASSLDRIGASGNTIYF. CDR3 DNA: TGTGCCAGCAGCTTAGATCGTATTGGGGCTTCTGGAAACACCATATATTTT.

This clone was detected only a few times. The chain recombines TRBV6-5 with TRBJ1-4; D call uncertain. Germline CDR1 MNHEY, CDR2 SVGAGI. This CDR3 spans 16 amino acids. The V end lost 4 bases, the J end lost 5 bases, and 17 bases lay between the germline ends. CDR3 sequence reads: CASSSPEGSLNEKLFF. In nucleotides, the CDR3 is TGTGCCAGCAGTTCCCCAGAGGGCAGCTTAAATGAAAAACTGTTTTTT.

The chain combines TRBV7-3 with TRBJ2-7; D might be TRBD2 (5 bases). V was cut by 1 base and J by 6 bases, with 10 bases left in between. Germline V gives CDR1 SGHTA, CDR2 FQGTGA. The CDR3 has 13 amino acids. The CDR3 coding sequence is TGTGCCAGCAGCTTAAACGCGGCGGGCGAGCAGTACTTC. This sequence encodes CASSLNAAGEQYF. Together with reference TRBV7-3 and TRBJ2-7, the CDR3 gives the full variable domain: GAGVSQTPSNKVTEKGKYVELRCDPISGHTALYWYRQSLGQGPEFLIYFQGTGAADDSGLPNDRFFAVRPEGSVSTLKIQRTERGDSAVYLCASSLNAAGEQYFGPGTRLTVT.

The chain combines TRBV19 with TRBJ1-4, with D perhaps matching TRBD1 (5 bases). V dropped 2 bases and J dropped 0 bases, with 19 bases sitting between them. The length of the CDR3 is 19 residues. Germline V lookup: CDR1 LNHDA, CDR2 SQIVND (reference sequence). In nucleotides, the CDR3 is TGTGCCAGTAGTATAACAGGACCGACACTCCGTACAACTAATGAAAAACTGTTTTTT. It is translated as CASSITGPTLRTTNEKLFF. Based on the CDR3 plus reference TRBV19 and TRBJ1-4, the full variable domain is DGGITQSPKYLFRKEGQNVTLSCEQNLNHDAMYWYRQDPGQGLRLIYYSQIVNDFQKGDIAEGYSVSREKKESFPLTVTSAQKNPTAFYLCASSITGPTLRTTNEKLFFGSGTQLSVL.

In its sample, this clone was seen a few times. Other nucleotide sequences in the sample specify the same CDR3. The rearrangement joins TRBV14 to TRBJ1-3, with D possibly matching TRBD1 (5 bases). V shed 0 bases and J shed 1 base, with 13 bases lying between them. This CDR3 has 17 residues. From germline, CDR1 is SGHDN and CDR2 FVKESK. CDR3 residues: CASSQDLPRASGNTIYF. In nucleotides, the CDR3 is TGTGCCAGCAGCCAAGATCTCCCCAGGGCTTCTGGAAACACCATATATTTT.